Listed below are T cell receptor beta chains from one sample, sequenced in a study of blood T cells in healthy people across ages. TCRdb processed the 5' RACE reads anew with MiXCR; each CDR3 protein has one entry. The profile shows about 1.1 million distinct CDR3 sequences, roughly two fifths of them singletons. Sequenced: blood. The source is a man between 18 and 29 years old in good health. CDR3s include the opening cysteine and the closing phenylalanine or tryptophan. D genes are given only for firm matches. Only part of the rows carry a size: once, few, many, or a class if the clone is expanded.

cdr3_aa | cdr3_nt | j_call | cdr3_length | v_call | clone_size | d_call
CASSVGGEGRQFF | TGTGCCAGCAGCGTAGGGGGAGAGGGGAGACAGTTCTTC | TRBJ2-1 | 13 | TRBV7-2 | few | .
CSASTGLAGALYEQYF | TGCAGTGCTAGTACGGGACTAGCGGGGGCCCTCTACGAGCAGTATTTC | TRBJ2-7 | 16 | TRBV20-1 | few | TRBD2
CSARERREPQETQYF | TGCAGTGCTAGAGAGCGGCGGGAGCCCCAAGAGACCCAGTACTTC | TRBJ2-5 | 15 | TRBV20-1 | . | TRBD2
CAIRLQRQVPWQFF | TGTGCCATCAGACTACAAAGACAGGTCCCATGGCAGTTCTTC | TRBJ2-1 | 14 | TRBV10-3 | . | .
CASSYSSWYNEQFF | TGTGCCAGCAGTTACTCCTCATGGTACAACGAGCAGTTCTTC | TRBJ2-1 | 14 | TRBV6-5 | . | .
CASSLDGVATNEKLFF | TGCGCCAGCAGCTTGGACGGTGTTGCAACTAATGAAAAACTGTTTTTT | TRBJ1-4 | 16 | TRBV5-1 | . | .
CSARMPSGGHEQYF | TGCAGTGCTAGAATGCCTAGCGGGGGCCACGAGCAGTACTTC | TRBJ2-7 | 14 | TRBV20-1 | once | TRBD2
CASSSGGAGNEQFF | TGTGCCAGCTCTAGCGGGGGGGCGGGGAATGAGCAGTTCTTC | TRBJ2-1 | 14 | TRBV6-6 | . | TRBD2
CSTRQGKTQYF | TGCAGTACTCGGCAGGGAAAGACCCAGTACTTC | TRBJ2-5 | 11 | TRBV20-1 | . | .
CASSFTVTYGYTF | TGCGCCAGCAGTTTTACAGTTACCTATGGCTACACCTTC | TRBJ1-2 | 13 | TRBV5-1 | . | .
CSAHGDAVAGYTF | TGCAGTGCCCACGGGGATGCTGTAGCTGGCTACACCTTC | TRBJ1-2 | 13 | TRBV20-1 | . | .
CASSPASQGSYNEQFF | TGTGCCAGCAGCCCCGCGTCACAGGGGTCCTACAATGAGCAGTTCTTC | TRBJ2-1 | 16 | TRBV6-5 | . | TRBD1
CASSLLGNSPLHF | TGTGCCAGCAGTTTATTGGGTAATTCACCCCTCCACTTT | TRBJ1-6 | 13 | TRBV12-3/TRBV12-4 | many | .
CSAPWGPNGYTF | TGCAGTGCCCCCTGGGGGCCGAATGGCTACACCTTC | TRBJ1-2 | 12 | TRBV20-1 | few | .
CASSLASYRTDTQYF | TGTGCCAGCAGCTTAGCCTCCTACAGGACAGATACGCAGTATTTT | TRBJ2-3 | 15 | TRBV7-9 | . | .
CASRPTGTYYEQYF | TGTGCCAGCAGGCCAACCGGGACCTACTACGAGCAGTACTTC | TRBJ2-7 | 14 | TRBV28 | . | .
CASSSATGYSPLHF | TGTGCCAGCAGCTCAGCAACGGGCTATTCACCCCTCCACTTT | TRBJ1-6 | 14 | TRBV12-3/TRBV12-4 | . | .
CASSYPRRNEKLFF | TGTGCCAGCAGTTACCCTCGCCGTAATGAAAAACTGTTTTTT | TRBJ1-4 | 14 | TRBV6-2/TRBV6-3 | . | .
CSVVVKGRADTQYF | TGCAGCGTTGTAGTTAAGGGTAGGGCAGATACGCAGTATTTT | TRBJ2-3 | 14 | TRBV29-1 | . | .
CASRTGTGIQPQHF | TGTGCCAGCAGGACCGGGACAGGGATCCAGCCCCAGCATTTT | TRBJ1-5 | 14 | TRBV28 | . | TRBD1
CATSDFPGRSLANDGYTF | TGTGCCACCAGTGATTTTCCGGGACGGAGCCTGGCTAACGATGGCTACACCTTC | TRBJ1-2 | 18 | TRBV24-1 | . | .
CASREQGSQYGYTF | TGTGCCAGCAGGGAACAGGGATCCCAGTATGGCTACACCTTC | TRBJ1-2 | 14 | TRBV2 | few | .
CASSFSGVGTEAFF | TGTGCCAGCAGCTTCTCGGGAGTAGGCACTGAAGCTTTCTTT | TRBJ1-1 | 14 | TRBV7-9 | . | .
CASSQDVQLGTQYF | TGCGCCAGCAGCCAAGATGTCCAATTGGGGACCCAGTACTTC | TRBJ2-5 | 14 | TRBV4-3 | few | .
CSAQIIGGTEAFF | TGCAGTGCTCAAATAATCGGGGGGACTGAAGCTTTCTTT | TRBJ1-1 | 13 | TRBV20-1 | few | .
CASSRDRVIRYGCTF | TGCGCCAGCAGCCGGGACAGGGTCATCCGGTATGGCTGCACCTTC | TRBJ1-2 | 15 | TRBV4-3 | . | TRBD1
CASSLVSGTTYEQYF | TGTGCCAGCAGCTTAGTCTCTGGGACCACCTACGAGCAGTACTTC | TRBJ2-7 | 15 | TRBV7-2 | . | .
CASSLAPPSTGREQYF | TGTGCCAGCAGCTTAGCTCCCCCCTCGACAGGGCGGGAGCAGTACTTC | TRBJ2-4 | 16 | TRBV7-6 | . | .
CASSDPSTDTQYF | TGTGCCAGCAGCGACCCAAGCACAGATACGCAGTATTTT | TRBJ2-3 | 13 | TRBV6-2/TRBV6-3 | many | .